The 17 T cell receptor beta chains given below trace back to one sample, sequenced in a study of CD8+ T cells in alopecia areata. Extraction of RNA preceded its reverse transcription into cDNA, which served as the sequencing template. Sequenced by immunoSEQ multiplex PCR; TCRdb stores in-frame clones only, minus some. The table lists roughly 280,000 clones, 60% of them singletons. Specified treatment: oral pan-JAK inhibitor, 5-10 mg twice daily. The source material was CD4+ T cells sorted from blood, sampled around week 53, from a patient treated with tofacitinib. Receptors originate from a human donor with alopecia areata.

CDR3 amino acids: CSVLLLNTEAFF. For the CDR3, the DNA is TGCAGCGTCCTCTTGCTGAACACTGAAGCTTTCTTT. The chain uses TRBV29-1 and TRBJ1-1; D gene ambiguous. Germline V gene lookup returns CDR1 SQVTM and CDR2 ANQGSEA. The CDR3 totals 12 residues. V lost 6 bases and J lost 0, with 8 bases in between.

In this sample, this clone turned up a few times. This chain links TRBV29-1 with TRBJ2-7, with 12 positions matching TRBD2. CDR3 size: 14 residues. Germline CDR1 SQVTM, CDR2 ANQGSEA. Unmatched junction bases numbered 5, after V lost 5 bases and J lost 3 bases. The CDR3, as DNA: TGCAGCGTTTCTAGCGGGGGGGCTGGCTACGAGCAGTACTTC. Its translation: CSVSSGGAGYEQYF.

CDR3 sequence (DNA): TGTGCCAGCAGCGCGGTAGGGACAGGACTTTACTACAATGAGCAGTTCTTC. It specifies CASSAVGTGLYYNEQFF. The chain has TRBV9 and TRBJ2-1, with 8 positions matching TRBD1. There are 17 residues in the CDR3. Germline-derived CDR1 and CDR2 are SGDLS and YYNGEE. V gave up 3 bases and J gave up 3 bases; unmatched junction bases: 11.

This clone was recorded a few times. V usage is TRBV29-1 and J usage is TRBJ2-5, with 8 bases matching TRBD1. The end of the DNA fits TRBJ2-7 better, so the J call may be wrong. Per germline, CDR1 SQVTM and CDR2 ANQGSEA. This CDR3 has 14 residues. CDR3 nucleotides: TGCAGCGTGACCCGACAGGGGAATACCTACGAGCAGTACTTC. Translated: CSVTRQGNTYEQYF.

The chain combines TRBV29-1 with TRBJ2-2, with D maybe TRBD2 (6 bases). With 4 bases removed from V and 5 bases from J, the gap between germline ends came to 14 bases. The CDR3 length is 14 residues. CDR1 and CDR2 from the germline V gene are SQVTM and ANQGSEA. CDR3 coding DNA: TGCAGCGTTGCGTTCCTAGCGCGGACCGGGGAGCTGTTTTTT. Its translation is CSVAFLARTGELFF.

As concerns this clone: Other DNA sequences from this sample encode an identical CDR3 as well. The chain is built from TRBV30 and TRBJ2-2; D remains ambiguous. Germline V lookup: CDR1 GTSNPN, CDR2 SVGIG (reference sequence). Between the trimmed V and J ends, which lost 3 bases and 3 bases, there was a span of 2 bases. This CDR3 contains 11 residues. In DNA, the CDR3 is TGTGCCTGGAGCCACACCGGGGAGCTGTTTTTT. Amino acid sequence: CAWSHTGELFF.

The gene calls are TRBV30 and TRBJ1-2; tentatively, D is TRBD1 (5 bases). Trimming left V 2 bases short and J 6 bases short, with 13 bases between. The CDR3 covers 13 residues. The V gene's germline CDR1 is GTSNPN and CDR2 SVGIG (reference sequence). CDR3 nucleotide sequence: TGTGCCTGGAGTCCCGTGGGGGTCGATGGCTACACCTTC. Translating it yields CAWSPVGVDGYTF.

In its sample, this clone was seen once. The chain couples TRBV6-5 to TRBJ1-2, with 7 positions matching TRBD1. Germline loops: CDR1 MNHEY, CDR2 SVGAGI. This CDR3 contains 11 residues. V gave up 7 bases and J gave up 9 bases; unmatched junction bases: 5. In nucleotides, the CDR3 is TGTGCCAGCAAGGGACAGCAAAGCTACACCTTC. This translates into CASKGQQSYTF.

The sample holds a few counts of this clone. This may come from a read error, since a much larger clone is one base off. CDR3 coding DNA: TGTGCCAGCAGCCGACAGAACACCGGGGAGCTGTTTTTT. This codes for CASSRQNTGELFF. V is TRBV13 and J is TRBJ2-2; no clear D. CDR1 is PRHDT and CDR2 is FYEKMQ in the germline V gene (reference sequence). The length of the CDR3 is 13 residues. V was cut by 5 bases and J by 1 base, with 5 bases left in between.

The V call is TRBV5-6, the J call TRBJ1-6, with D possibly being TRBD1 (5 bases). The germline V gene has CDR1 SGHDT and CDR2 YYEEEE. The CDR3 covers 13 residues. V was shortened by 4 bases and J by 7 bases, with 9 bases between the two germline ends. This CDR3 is CASSLRGNSPLHF. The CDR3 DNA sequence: TGTGCCAGCAGCCTGCGGGGGAATTCACCCCTCCACTTT.

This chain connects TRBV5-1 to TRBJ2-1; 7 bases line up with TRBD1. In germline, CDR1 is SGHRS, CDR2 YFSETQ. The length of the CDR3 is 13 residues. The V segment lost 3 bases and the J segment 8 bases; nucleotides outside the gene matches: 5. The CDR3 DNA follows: TGCGCCAGCAGCTCGACAGGGCTCGATGAGCAGTTCTTC. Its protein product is CASSSTGLDEQFF.

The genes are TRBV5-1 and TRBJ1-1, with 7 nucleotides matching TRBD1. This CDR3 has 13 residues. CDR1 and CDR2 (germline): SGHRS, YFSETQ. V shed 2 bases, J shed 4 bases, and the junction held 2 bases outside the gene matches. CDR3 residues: CASSFYRGTEAFF. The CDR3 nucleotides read TGCGCCAGCAGCTTCTACAGGGGCACTGAAGCTTTCTTT.

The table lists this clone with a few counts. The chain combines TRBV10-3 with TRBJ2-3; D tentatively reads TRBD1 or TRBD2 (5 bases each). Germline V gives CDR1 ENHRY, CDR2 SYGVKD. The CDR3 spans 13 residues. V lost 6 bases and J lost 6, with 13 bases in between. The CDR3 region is CAISPRWGDTQYF. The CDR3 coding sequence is TGTGCCATCAGCCCCCGGTGGGGGGATACGCAGTATTTT.

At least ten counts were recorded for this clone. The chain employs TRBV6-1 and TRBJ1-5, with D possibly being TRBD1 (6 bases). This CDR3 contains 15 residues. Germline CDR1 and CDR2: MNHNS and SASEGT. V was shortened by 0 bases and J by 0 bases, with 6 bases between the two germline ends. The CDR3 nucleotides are TGTGCCAGCAGTGAAGCGGGACATAGCAATCAGCCCCAGCATTTT. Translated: CASSEAGHSNQPQHF.

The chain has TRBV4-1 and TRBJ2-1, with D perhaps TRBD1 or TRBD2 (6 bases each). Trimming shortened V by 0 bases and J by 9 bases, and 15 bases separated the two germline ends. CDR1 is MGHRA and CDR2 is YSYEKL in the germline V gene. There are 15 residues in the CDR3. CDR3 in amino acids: CASSQDRGTRSEQFF. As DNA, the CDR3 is TGCGCCAGCAGCCAAGATCGGGGGACACGGAGTGAGCAGTTCTTC.

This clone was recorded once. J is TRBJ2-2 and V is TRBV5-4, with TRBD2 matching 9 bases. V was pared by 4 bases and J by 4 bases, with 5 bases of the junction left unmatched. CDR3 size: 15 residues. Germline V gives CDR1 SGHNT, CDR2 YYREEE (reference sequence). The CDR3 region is CASSLSGGGTGELFF. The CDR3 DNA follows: TGTGCCAGCAGCCTTAGCGGGGGAGGCACCGGGGAGCTGTTTTTT.

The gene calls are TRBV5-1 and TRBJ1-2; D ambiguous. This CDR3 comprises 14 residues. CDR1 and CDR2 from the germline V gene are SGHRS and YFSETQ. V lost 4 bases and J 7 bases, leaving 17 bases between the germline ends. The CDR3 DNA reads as TGCGCCAGCAGCAGTCCGTTTGAGGCCTCTGGCTACACCTTC. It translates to CASSSPFEASGYTF.